This note documents a single T cell receptor (beta chain) sequence. These data originate in a study of blood T cell repertoires in COVID-19. The overall study: Samples taken during acute and convalescent COVID-19 were collected in the United States, Italy and Spain. T cells, B-cell-depleted T cells, or PBMCs supplied cDNA or gDNA.

Per the study methods: Cell counts per sample came from amplifying reference gene primers. Sequenced by immunoSEQ multiplex PCR; TCRdb stores in-frame clones only, minus some. V, J and clone size are those of that table, while D and trimming were read from the DNA. The top ten clones hold roughly 8.7% of a sample with some 180,000 clones, 75% to 80% of them seen once. The germline gives CDR1 MGHRA, CDR2 YSYEKL. CDR3 length equals 16 residues. J gave up 8 bases and V 2 bases, and 5 bases lay outside the gene matches. The J gene is TRBJ2-1, the V gene TRBV4-1; 14 bases agree with TRBD2. Sequencing was carried out using peripheral blood. The origin of this receptor is a woman aged 50 to 60 with active or convalescent COVID-19. The CDR3 DNA is TGCGCCAGCAGCCAACAAGGGACTAGCGGGAGAGATGAGCAGTTCTTC. Translated: CASSQQGTSGRDEQFF.